This T cell receptor beta chain was documented in a study of T cells after yellow fever vaccination. Study in general: Some fractions had low cell numbers, and these were prepared with SMART-Seq v4 Ultra Low Input.

The CDR3 loop spans 10 amino acids. Trimming left V 8 bases short and J 4 bases short, with 4 bases between. The V gene's germline CDR1 is SNHLY and CDR2 FYNNEI. Notes on the study in general: It was a weaker secondary response, yet one that peaked faster, at day 5 versus 15. Bulk-population clonotypes that are abundant could appear as contaminants in FACS-sorted repertoires. Reappearance after the booster was observed for most primary-vaccination clones (roughly 95% CD4, about 86% CD8).

Each CDR3 protein is one row after TCRdb ran MiXCR on the 5' RACE reads. The sample lists tens of thousands of distinct CDR3 sequences, roughly 13% occurring once. This TCR was recovered from a man younger than 35 who received the YFV17D yellow fever vaccine. This specimen consisted of CD8+ T cells not binding an NS4B(214-222) dextramer, sorted from PBMCs, obtained about 20 days after the first yellow fever vaccination. The chain joins TRBV2 to TRBJ2-3, with unresolved D. The DNA of the CDR3 is TGTGCCAGCGCCGCAGATACGCAGTATTTT. The encoded protein is CASAADTQYF.